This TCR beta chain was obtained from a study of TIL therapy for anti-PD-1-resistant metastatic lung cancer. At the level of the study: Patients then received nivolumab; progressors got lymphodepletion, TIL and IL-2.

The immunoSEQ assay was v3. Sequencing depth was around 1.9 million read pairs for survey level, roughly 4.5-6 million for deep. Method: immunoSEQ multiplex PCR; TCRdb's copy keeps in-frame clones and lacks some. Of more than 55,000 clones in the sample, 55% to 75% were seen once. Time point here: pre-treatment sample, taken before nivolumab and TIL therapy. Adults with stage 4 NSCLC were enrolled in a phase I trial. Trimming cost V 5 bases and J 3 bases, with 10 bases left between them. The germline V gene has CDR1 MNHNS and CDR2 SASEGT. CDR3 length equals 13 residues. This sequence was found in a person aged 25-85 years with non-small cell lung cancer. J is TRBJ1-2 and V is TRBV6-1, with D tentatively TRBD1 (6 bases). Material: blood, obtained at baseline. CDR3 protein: CASSLQGDYGYTF. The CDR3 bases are TGTGCCAGCAGTTTACAGGGAGACTATGGCTACACCTTC.